This TCR beta chain was sequenced during a study of blood T cells in healthy people across ages. Together with a sample-barcoded 5' primer, a J-beta primer mix was included in a second PCR lasting about 6 to 11 cycles. MiXCR, run by TCRdb on the 5' RACE reads, gives a single entry per CDR3 protein. The sample contains roughly 1,000,000 distinct CDR3 sequences, approximately 26% of which appear only once. This clonotype came up many times. This sample was also put to use in a study of T cells of mothers and their children. That source reports: Mothers yielded over 8 million CDR3 reads, children 3 million to 3.5 million each.

The sequencing input was blood. The TCR sequence derives from a girl aged 2-10 years in good health.

CDR3 region: CSVGDGTYEQYF. The CDR3 region has the DNA TGCAGCGTTGGGGACGGAACCTACGAGCAGTACTTC. The rearrangement joins TRBV29-1 to TRBJ2-7; D might be TRBD1 or TRBD2, each matching 5 bases. Per the germline V gene, CDR1 is SQVTM and CDR2 is ANQGSEA. V was pared by 4 bases and J by 2 bases, with 9 bases between. This CDR3 is built from 12 residues.